Shown below are 5 T cell receptor beta chains from a single sample sequenced in a study of cytomegalovirus exposure and HLA in healthy donors. The PCR contained 60 Vbeta and 13 Jbeta primers. Generated by immunoSEQ multiplex PCR, the TCRdb table keeps only in-frame clones and is missing some. This table holds 140,000 to 150,000 clones, approximately 80% found once. Sequenced input: PBMCs. The receptors here all came from a man aged 35 to 55 in good health and CMV-seronegative.

This clone showed up many times. The chain is built from TRBV7-9 and TRBJ2-7; 9 nucleotides align to TRBD1. The CDR3 runs to 16 residues. Germline-derived CDR1 and CDR2 are SEHNR and FQNEAQ (reference sequence). V lost 2 bases to trimming and J lost 1 base; unmatched junction nucleotides: 6. The CDR3 bases are TGTGCCAGCAGCTTATTTGTCGGGACAGGGTCCTACGAGCAGTACTTC. Translation: CASSLFVGTGSYEQYF.

This rearrangement joins TRBV18 to TRBJ1-1; TRBD1 aligns across 7 bases. The J segment lost 5 bases and the V segment lost 6 bases, leaving 9 bases of the junction unmatched. The CDR3 loop spans 14 amino acids. CDR1 KGHSH and CDR2 LQKENI come from the germline V gene. CDR3 in DNA: TGTGCCAGCTCCCTTCAGACAGGGAGAACTGAAGCTTTCTTT. Protein product: CASSLQTGRTEAFF.

To note about this clone: Its ends do not fully match the called genes, so a read error is possible. In the same sample, other DNA sequences code for this CDR3. The genes are TRBV28 and TRBJ1-2; possible D gene TRBD1, 5 bases. The CDR3 length is 14 residues. The germline gives CDR1 MDHEN, CDR2 SYDVKM. The CDR3 protein is CASSFQGTNYGYTF. The CDR3 nucleotides are TGCGCCAGCAGTTTTCAGGGAACTAACTATGGCTACACCTTC.

The chain is built from TRBV7-8 and TRBJ2-7, with TRBD1 as a possible D gene (6 bases). The CDR3 consists of 14 residues. With 4 bases removed from V and 1 base from J, the gap between germline ends came to 11 bases. Germline values: CDR1 SGHVS, CDR2 FQNEAQ. The CDR3 sequence: CASSSQQGSYEQYF. In DNA, the CDR3 is TGTGCCAGCAGCTCCCAACAGGGATCCTACGAGCAGTACTTC.

The chain links TRBV6-1 to TRBJ2-7; D is possibly TRBD1 (5 bases). Trimming stripped 6 bases from V and 7 bases from J, with 19 bases between. CDR1 and CDR2 from the germline V gene are MNHNS and SASEGT. The CDR3 is made up of 14 amino acids. The CDR3 nucleotides are TGTGCCAGCAGAACCACAGGAACCCTATGGGAGCAGTACTTC. This sequence encodes CASRTTGTLWEQYF.